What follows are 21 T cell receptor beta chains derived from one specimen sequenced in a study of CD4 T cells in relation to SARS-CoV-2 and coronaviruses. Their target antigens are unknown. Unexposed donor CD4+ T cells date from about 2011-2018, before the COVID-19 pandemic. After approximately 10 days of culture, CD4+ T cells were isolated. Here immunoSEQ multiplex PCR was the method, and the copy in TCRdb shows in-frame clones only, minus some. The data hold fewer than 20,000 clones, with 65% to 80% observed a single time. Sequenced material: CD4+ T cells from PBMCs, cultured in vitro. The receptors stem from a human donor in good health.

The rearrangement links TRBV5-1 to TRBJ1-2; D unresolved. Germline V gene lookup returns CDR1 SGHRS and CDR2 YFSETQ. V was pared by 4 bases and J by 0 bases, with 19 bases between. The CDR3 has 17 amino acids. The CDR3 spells CASSRVAALGTNYGYTF. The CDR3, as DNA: TGCGCCAGCAGCCGGGTGGCAGCATTGGGAACTAACTATGGCTACACCTTC. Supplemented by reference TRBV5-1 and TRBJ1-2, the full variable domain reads KAGVTQTPRYLIKTRGQQVTLSCSPISGHRSVSWYQQTPGQGLQFLFEYFSETQRNKGNFPGRFSGRQFSNSRSEMNVSTLELGDSALYLCASSRVAALGTNYGYTFGSGTRLTVV.

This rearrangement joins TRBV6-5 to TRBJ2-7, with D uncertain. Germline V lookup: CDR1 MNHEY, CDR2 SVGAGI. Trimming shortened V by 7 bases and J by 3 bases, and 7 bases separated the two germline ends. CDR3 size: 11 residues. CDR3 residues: CASTLFYEQYF. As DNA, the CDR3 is TGTGCCAGCACTTTGTTCTACGAGCAGTACTTC.

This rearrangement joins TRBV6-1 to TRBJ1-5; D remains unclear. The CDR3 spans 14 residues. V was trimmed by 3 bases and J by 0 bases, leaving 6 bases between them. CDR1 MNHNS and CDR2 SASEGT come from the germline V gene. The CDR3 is CASSDGHSNQPQHF. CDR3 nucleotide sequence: TGTGCCAGCAGTGACGGGCATAGCAATCAGCCCCAGCATTTT.

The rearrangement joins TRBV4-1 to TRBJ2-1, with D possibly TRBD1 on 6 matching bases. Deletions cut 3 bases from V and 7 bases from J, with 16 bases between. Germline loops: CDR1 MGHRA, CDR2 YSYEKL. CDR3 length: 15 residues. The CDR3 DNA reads TGCGCCAGCAGCCAGCCGGCGACAGGTAGGAATGAGCAGTTCTTC. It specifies CASSQPATGRNEQFF.

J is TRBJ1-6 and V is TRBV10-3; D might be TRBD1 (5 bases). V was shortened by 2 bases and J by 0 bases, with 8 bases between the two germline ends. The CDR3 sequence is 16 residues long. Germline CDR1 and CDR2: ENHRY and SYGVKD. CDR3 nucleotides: TGTGCCATCAGTGAGCAGGGTAGCTCCTATAATTCACCCCTCCACTTT. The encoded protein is CAISEQGSSYNSPLHF.

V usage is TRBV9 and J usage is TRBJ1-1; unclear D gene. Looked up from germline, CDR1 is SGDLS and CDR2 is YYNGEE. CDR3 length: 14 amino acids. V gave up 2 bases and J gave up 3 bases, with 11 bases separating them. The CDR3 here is CASSVYEEYTEAFF. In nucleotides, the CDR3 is TGTGCCAGCAGCGTGTATGAGGAATACACTGAAGCTTTCTTT.

CDR3 sequence (DNA): TGCAGCGTTGGCCCGACAGATTCCTACGAGCAGTACTTC. Translated: CSVGPTDSYEQYF. The V gene is TRBV29-1, the J gene TRBJ2-7, with D maybe TRBD1 (5 bases). Per germline, CDR1 SQVTM and CDR2 ANQGSEA. Trimming left V 4 bases short and J 1 base short, with 11 bases between. This CDR3 has 13 amino acids.

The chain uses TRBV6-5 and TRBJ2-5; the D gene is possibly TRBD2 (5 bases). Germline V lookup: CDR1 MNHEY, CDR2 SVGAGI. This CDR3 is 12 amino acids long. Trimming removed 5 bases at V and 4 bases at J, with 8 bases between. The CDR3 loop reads CASSRAGETQYF. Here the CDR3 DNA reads TGTGCCAGCAGTCGGGCGGGAGAGACCCAGTACTTC.

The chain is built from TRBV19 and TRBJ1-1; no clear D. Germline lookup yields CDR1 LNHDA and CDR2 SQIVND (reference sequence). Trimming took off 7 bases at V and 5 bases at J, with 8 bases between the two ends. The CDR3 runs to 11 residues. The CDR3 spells CASTEWTEAFF. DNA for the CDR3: TGTGCCAGTACCGAATGGACTGAAGCTTTCTTT. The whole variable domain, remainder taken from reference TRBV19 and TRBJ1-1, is DGGITQSPKYLFRKEGQNVTLSCEQNLNHDAMYWYRQDPGQGLRLIYYSQIVNDFQKGDIAEGYSVSREKKESFPLTVTSAQKNPTAFYLCASTEWTEAFFGQGTRLTVV.

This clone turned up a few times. CDR3 region: CASSSPSQGNQPQHF. For the CDR3, the DNA is TGTGCCAGCAGTTCACCGTCACAGGGGAATCAGCCCCAGCATTTT. The rearrangement joins TRBV28 to TRBJ1-5, with TRBD1 identical over 7 bases. Per the germline V gene, CDR1 is MDHEN and CDR2 is SYDVKM. There are 15 residues in the CDR3. Trimming cost V 4 bases and J 4 bases; bases outside gene matches: 7.

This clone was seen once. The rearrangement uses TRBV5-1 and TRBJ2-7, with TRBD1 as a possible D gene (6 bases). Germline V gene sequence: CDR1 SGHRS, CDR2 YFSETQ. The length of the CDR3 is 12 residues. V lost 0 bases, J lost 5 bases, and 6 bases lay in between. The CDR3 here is CASSLGQDEQYF. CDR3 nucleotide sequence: TGCGCCAGCAGCTTGGGACAGGACGAGCAGTACTTC.

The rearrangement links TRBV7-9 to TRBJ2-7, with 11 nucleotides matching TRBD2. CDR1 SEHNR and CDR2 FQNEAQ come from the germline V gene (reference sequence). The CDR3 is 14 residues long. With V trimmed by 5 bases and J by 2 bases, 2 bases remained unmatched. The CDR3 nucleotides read TGTGCCAGCAGCCCACTAGCGGGAGCCTACGAGCAGTACTTC. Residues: CASSPLAGAYEQYF.

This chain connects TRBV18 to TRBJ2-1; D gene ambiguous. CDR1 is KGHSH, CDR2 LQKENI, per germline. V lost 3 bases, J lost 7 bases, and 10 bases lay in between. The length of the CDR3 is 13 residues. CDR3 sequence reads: CASSPQESNEQFF. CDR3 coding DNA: TGTGCCAGCTCACCTCAAGAGAGTAATGAGCAGTTCTTC.

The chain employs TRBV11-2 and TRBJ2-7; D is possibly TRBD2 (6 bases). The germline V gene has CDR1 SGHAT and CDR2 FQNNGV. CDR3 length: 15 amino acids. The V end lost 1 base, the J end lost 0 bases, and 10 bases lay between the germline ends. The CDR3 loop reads CASSLVGTFSYEQYF. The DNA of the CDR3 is TGTGCCAGCAGCTTAGTAGGGACTTTCTCCTACGAGCAGTACTTC.

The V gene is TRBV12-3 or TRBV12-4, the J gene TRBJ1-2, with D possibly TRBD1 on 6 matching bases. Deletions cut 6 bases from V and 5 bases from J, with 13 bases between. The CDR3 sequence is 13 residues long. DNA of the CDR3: TGTGCCAGCAGCACGGTAGGGGGGTATGGCTACACCTTC. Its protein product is CASSTVGGYGYTF.

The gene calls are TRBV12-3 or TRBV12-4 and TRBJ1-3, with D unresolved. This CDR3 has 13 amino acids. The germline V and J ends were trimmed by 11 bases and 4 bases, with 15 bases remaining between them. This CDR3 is CASRGTTGNTIYF. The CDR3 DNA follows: TGTGCCTCCCGGGGTACGACCGGAAACACCATATATTTT.

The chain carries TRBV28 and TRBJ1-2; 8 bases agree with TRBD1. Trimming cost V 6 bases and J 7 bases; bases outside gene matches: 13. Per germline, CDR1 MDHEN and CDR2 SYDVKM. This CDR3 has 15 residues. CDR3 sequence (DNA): TGTGCCAGCAGCACCTTGACAGGGGCCCTGGGTGGCTACACCTTC. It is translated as CASSTLTGALGGYTF.

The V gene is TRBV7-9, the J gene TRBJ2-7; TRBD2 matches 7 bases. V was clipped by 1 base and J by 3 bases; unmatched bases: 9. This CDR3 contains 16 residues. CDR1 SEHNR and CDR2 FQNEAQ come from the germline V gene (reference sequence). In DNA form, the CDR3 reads TGTGCCAGCAGCTTAGAGTCTGCGGGAGCTGGCTACGAGCAGTACTTC. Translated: CASSLESAGAGYEQYF.

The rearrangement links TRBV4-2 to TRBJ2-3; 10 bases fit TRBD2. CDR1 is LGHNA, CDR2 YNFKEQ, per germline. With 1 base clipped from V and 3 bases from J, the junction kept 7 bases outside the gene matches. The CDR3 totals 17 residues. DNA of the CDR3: TGTGCCAGCAGCCAAGGGAGCCTAGCGGGAGAAACAGATACGCAGTATTTT. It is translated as CASSQGSLAGETDTQYF.

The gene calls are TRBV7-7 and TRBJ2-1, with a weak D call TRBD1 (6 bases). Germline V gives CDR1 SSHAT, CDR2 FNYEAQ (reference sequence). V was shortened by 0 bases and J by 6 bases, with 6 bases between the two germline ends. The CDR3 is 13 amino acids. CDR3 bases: TGTGCCAGCAGCTTAGCCAGGGGCAATGAGCAGTTCTTC. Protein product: CASSLARGNEQFF.

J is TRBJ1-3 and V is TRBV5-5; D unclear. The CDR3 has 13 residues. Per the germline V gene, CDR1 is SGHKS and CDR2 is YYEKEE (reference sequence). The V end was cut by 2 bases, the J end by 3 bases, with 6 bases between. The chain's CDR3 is CASSLGSGNTIYF. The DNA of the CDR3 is TGTGCCAGCAGCTTAGGCAGTGGAAACACCATATATTTT.